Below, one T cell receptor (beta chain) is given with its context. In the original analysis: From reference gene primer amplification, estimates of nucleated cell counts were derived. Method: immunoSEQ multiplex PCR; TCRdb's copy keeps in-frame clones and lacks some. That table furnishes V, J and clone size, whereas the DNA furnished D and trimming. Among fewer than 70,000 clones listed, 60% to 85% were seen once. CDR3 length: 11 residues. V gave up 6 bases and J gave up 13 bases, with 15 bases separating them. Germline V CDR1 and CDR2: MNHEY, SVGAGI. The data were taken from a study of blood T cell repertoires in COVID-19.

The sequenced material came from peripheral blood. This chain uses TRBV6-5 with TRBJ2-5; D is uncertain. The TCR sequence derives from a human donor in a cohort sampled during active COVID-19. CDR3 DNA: TGTGCCAGCAGCTCCGGAGCCGGTTGGTACTTC. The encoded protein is CASSSGAGWYF.